Listed below are T cell receptor beta chains from one sample, sequenced in a study of cytomegalovirus exposure and HLA in healthy donors. This table comes from immunoSEQ multiplex PCR, and its TCRdb copy is limited to in-frame clones, with some not included. This sample has 200,000 or so clones, with 79% found just once. The material sequenced was PBMCs. Receptor source: a male donor in good health and CMV-seropositive. The CDR3 runs from the conserved cysteine through the conserved F or W. The D gene is left open where the match is weak. A clone size is listed for some rows: how often the clone was seen (once, few, many), or a class if it is expanded.

J gene: TRBJ2-3; V gene: TRBV10-3; clone size: -; D gene: -; CDR3 protein: CAISESVASSSDTQYF; CDR3 DNA: TGTGCCATCAGTGAGTCGGTGGCTAGCTCTTCAGATACGCAGTATTTT
J gene: TRBJ1-2; V gene: TRBV5-4; clone size: -; D gene: -; CDR3 protein: CASSQDITASRYGYTF; CDR3 DNA: TGTGCCAGCAGCCAGGATATTACAGCCTCCCGCTATGGCTACACCTTC
J gene: TRBJ2-2; V gene: TRBV30; clone size: -; D gene: -; CDR3 protein: CAWKWRTGELFF; CDR3 DNA: TGTGCCTGGAAGTGGAGGACCGGGGAGCTGTTTTTT
J gene: TRBJ2-7; V gene: TRBV7-9; clone size: -; D gene: TRBD1; CDR3 protein: CASSLPKNGRQGAEQYF; CDR3 DNA: TGTGCCAGCAGCTTACCTAAGAACGGACGACAGGGAGCCGAGCAGTACTTC
J gene: TRBJ1-5; V gene: TRBV7-9; clone size: few; D gene: -; CDR3 protein: CASSVDRDNQPQHF; CDR3 DNA: TGTGCCAGCAGCGTAGACCGGGACAATCAGCCCCAGCATTTT
J gene: TRBJ1-1; V gene: TRBV25-1; clone size: -; D gene: -; CDR3 protein: CASSQGGGTEAFF; CDR3 DNA: TGTGCCAGCTCACAGGGCGGGGGCACTGAAGCTTTCTTT
J gene: TRBJ1-1; V gene: TRBV18; clone size: few; D gene: -; CDR3 protein: CASSPRGMNTEAFF; CDR3 DNA: TGTGCCAGCTCACCAAGGGGAATGAACACTGAAGCTTTCTTT
J gene: TRBJ1-3; V gene: TRBV10-3; clone size: once; D gene: TRBD1; CDR3 protein: CAISPGTGVTGNTIYF; CDR3 DNA: TGTGCCATCAGCCCCGGGACAGGGGTGACTGGAAACACCATATATTTT
J gene: TRBJ2-7; V gene: TRBV28; clone size: -; D gene: -; CDR3 protein: CASIITGGVEQYF; CDR3 DNA: TGTGCCAGCATTATAACCGGCGGGGTCGAGCAGTACTTC
J gene: TRBJ2-3; V gene: TRBV9; clone size: once; D gene: -; CDR3 protein: CASSDGKTTDTQYF; CDR3 DNA: TGTGCCAGCAGCGACGGGAAGACCACAGATACGCAGTATTTT